The sequence of this T cell receptor (beta chain) was determined in a study of Ad26.COV2.S vaccination and SARS-CoV-2 variants. Libraries were prepared by immunoSEQ multiplex PCR; TCRdb keeps only in-frame clonotypes and omits some of them. The data show 500,000 or so clones, around 90% seen once. Stated treatment: 19 received Ad26.COV2.S at low or high dose, single or two shots; about 5 received placebo; per-sample allocation not given. Sampling happened 63 days after the first vaccine or placebo injection. Germline values: CDR1 SGHDN, CDR2 FVKESK. This CDR3 comprises 13 residues. The V end lost 4 bases, the J end lost 4 bases, and 8 bases lay between the germline ends.

The gene calls are TRBV14 and TRBJ2-1; no definite D call. This clonotype originated in a person aged 18 to 59 who received the Ad26.COV2.S COVID-19 vaccine or a placebo. Sequencing used peripheral blood, obtained in a trial of Ad26.COV2.S vaccine versus placebo. The CDR3, as DNA: TGTGCCAGCAGCCGACTTGTATACAATGAGCAGTTCTTC. Amino acids: CASSRLVYNEQFF.